This TCR beta chain appears in the sequencing data of a study of blood T cell repertoires in COVID-19. V lost 5 bases, J lost 6 bases, and 11 bases lay in between. The germline V gene encodes CDR1 SGHAT and CDR2 FQNNGV. This CDR3 region has 12 residues. Original data processing: Scientists estimated how many nucleated cells there were by amplifying reference gene primers. Clones were read by immunoSEQ multiplex PCR, and TCRdb kept only the in-frame ones, dropping some. D and trimming come from the DNA, and the V and J calls and clone size come from that table. The table lists roughly 260,000 clones, approximately 89% of them singletons.

Sequencing was done on a sample of peripheral blood. This chain connects TRBV11-2 to TRBJ2-7; D might be TRBD2 (5 bases). The receptor's source is a man aged 35 to 55 who had recovered from COVID-19. This chain's CDR3 is CASSPRGREQYF. CDR3 sequence (DNA): TGTGCCAGCAGCCCCCGCGGGCGCGAGCAGTACTTC.